The present T cell receptor (beta chain) was sequenced within a study of control samples from healthy donors and cancer patients. The CDR3 contains 17 residues. CDR1 SGHRS and CDR2 YFSETQ come from the germline V gene. The V segment lost 0 bases and the J segment 2 bases; nucleotides outside the gene matches: 5. Sequenced by immunoSEQ multiplex PCR; TCRdb stores in-frame clones only, minus some. The data hold around 200,000 clones, with roughly 93% observed a single time. Sequences were obtained from blood. This sequence was found in a man in his late teens or twenties in good health. This chain connects TRBV5-1 to TRBJ2-7; 13 bases are shared with TRBD2. CDR3 amino acids: CASSLGLAGGITYEQYF. The CDR3 region has the DNA TGCGCCAGCAGCTTGGGACTAGCGGGGGGCATAACCTACGAGCAGTACTTC. Complete variable domain (other parts from reference TRBV5-1 and TRBJ2-7): KAGVTQTPRYLIKTRGQQVTLSCSPISGHRSVSWYQQTPGQGLQFLFEYFSETQRNKGNFPGRFSGRQFSNSRSEMNVSTLELGDSALYLCASSLGLAGGITYEQYFGPGTRLTVT.